This T cell receptor beta chain was captured by sequencing in a study of beta chain features in type 1 diabetes. This clone turned up a few times. Isolated RNA was reverse transcribed in full, so expressed TCRB transcripts were sequenced. Sequenced by immunoSEQ multiplex PCR; TCRdb stores in-frame clones only, minus some. The sample records 250,000 or so clones, approximately 70% being singletons. Germline loops: CDR1 SQVTM, CDR2 ANQGSEA. The CDR3 has 14 residues. The V and J ends lost 2 bases and 4 bases respectively, with 14 bases between them. Sequenced sample: naive CD4+ T cells from blood. The sequence was collected from a man younger than 40 in good health. The chain uses TRBV29-1 and TRBJ1-2; D not certain. As DNA, the CDR3 is TGCAGCGTTGAAAGGGCGATATTAAGCTATGGCTACACCTTC. Translating it yields CSVERAILSYGYTF.